This T cell receptor (beta chain) appears in the sequencing data of a study of blood T cell repertoires in COVID-19. Study at large: The analysed material was cDNA or gDNA that came from T cells, B-cell-depleted T cells, or PBMCs.

The assay was immunoSEQ multiplex PCR, and TCRdb's table has in-frame clones only and misses some. This table holds over 70,000 clones, 80% found once. The germline CDR1 and CDR2 sequences are LGHDT and YNNKEL (reference sequence). V shed 3 bases, J shed 7 bases, and the junction held 9 bases outside the gene matches. The CDR3 spans 14 residues. The TCR originated in a woman in her 70s with acute or convalescent COVID-19. Source material: peripheral blood. J is TRBJ2-7 and V is TRBV3-1 (or the pseudogene TRBV3-2); 7 positions match TRBD2. The CDR3 nucleotides are TGTGCCAGCAGCCATTCCGGGGGGTTTCAGGAGCAGTACTTC. Its protein is CASSHSGGFQEQYF.